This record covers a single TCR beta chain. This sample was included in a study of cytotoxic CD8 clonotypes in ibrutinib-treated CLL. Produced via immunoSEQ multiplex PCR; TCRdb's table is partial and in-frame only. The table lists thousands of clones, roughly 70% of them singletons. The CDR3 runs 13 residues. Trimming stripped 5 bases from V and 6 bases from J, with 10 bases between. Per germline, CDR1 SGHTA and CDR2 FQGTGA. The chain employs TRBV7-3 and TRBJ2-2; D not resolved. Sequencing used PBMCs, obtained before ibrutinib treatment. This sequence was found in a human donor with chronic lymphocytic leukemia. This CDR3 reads CASSPIAPGELFF. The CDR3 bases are TGTGCCAGCAGCCCAATAGCCCCCGGGGAGCTGTTTTTT.